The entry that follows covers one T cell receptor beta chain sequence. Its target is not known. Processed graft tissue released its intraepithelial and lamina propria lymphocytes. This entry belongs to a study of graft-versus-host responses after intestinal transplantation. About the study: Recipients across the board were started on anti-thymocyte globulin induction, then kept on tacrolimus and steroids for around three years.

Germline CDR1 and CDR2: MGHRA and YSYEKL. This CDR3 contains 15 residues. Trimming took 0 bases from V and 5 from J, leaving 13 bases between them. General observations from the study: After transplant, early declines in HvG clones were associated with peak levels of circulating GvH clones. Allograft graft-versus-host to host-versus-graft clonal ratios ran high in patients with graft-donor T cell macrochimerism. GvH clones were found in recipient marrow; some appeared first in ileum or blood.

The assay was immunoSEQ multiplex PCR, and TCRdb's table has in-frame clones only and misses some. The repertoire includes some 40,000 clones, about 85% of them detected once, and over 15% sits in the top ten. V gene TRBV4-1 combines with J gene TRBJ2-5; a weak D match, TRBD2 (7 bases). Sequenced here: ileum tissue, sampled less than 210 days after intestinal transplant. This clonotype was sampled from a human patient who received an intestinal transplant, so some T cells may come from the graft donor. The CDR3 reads CASSQEGGRDETQYF. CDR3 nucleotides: TGCGCCAGCAGCCAAGAGGGGGGGCGGGATGAGACCCAGTACTTC.